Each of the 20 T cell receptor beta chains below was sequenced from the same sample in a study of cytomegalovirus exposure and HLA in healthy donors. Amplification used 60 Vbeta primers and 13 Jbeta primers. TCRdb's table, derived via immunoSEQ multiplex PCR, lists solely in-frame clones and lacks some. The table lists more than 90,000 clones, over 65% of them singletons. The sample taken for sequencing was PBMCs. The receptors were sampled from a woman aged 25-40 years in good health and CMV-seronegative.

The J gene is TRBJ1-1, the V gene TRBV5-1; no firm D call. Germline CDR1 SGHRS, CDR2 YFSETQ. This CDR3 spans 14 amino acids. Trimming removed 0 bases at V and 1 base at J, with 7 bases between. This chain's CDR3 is CASSLAVPNTEAFF. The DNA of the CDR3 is TGCGCCAGCAGCTTGGCGGTCCCGAACACTGAAGCTTTCTTT. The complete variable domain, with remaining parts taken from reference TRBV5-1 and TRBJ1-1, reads KAGVTQTPRYLIKTRGQQVTLSCSPISGHRSVSWYQQTPGQGLQFLFEYFSETQRNKGNFPGRFSGRQFSNSRSEMNVSTLELGDSALYLCASSLAVPNTEAFFGQGTRLTVV.

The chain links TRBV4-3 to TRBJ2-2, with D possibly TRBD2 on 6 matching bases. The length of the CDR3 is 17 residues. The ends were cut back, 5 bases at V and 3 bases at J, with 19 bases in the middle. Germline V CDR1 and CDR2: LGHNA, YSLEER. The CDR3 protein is CASSRTFGTPDTGELFF. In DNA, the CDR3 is TGCGCCAGCAGCAGAACTTTCGGGACTCCAGACACCGGGGAGCTGTTTTTT.

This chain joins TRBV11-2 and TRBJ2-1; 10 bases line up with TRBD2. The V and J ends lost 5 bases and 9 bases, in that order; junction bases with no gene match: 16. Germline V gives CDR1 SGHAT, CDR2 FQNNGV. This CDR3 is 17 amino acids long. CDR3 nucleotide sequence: TGTGCCAGCAGCCTTCCCGGAGCGGGGGGGCGGTCTGGTGAGCAGTTCTTC. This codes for CASSLPGAGGRSGEQFF.

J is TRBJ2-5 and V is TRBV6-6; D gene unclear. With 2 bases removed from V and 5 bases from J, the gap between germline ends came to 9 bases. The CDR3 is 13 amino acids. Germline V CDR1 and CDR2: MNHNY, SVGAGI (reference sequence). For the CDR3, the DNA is TGTGCCAGCAGTTACGTGCCTACCGAGACCCAGTACTTC. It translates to CASSYVPTETQYF.

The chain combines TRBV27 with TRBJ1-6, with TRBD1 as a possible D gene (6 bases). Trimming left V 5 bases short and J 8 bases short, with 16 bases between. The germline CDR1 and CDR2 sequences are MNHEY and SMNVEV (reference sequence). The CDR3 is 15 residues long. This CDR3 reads CASSREGGWDSPLHF. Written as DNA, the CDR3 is TGTGCCAGCAGTCGCGAAGGGGGTTGGGATTCACCCCTCCACTTT.

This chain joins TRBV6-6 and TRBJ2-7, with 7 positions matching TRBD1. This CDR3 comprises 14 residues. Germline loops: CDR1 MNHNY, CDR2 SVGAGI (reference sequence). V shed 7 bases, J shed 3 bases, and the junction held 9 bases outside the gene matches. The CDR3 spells CASNRQGERYEQYF. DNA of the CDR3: TGTGCCAGCAATAGACAGGGAGAGCGCTACGAGCAGTACTTC.

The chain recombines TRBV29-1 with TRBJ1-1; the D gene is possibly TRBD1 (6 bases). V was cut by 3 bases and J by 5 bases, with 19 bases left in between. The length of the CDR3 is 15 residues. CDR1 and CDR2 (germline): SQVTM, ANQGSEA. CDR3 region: CSVDSPGGAMTEAFF. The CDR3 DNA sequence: TGCAGCGTTGACTCCCCGGGGGGCGCGATGACTGAAGCTTTCTTT.

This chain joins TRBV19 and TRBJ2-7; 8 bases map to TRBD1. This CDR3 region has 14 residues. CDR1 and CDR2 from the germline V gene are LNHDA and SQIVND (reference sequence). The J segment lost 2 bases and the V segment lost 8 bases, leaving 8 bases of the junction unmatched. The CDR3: CASQDRVPPYEQYF. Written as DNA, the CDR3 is TGTGCCAGTCAGGACAGGGTCCCCCCCTACGAGCAGTACTTC.

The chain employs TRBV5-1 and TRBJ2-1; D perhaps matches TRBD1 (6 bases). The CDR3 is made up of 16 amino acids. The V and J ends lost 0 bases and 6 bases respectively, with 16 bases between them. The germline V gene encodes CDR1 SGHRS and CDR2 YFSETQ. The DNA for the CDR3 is TGCGCCAGCAGCTTGGCCCAGGGGCCCAACAGCAATGAGCAGTTCTTC. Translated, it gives CASSLAQGPNSNEQFF.

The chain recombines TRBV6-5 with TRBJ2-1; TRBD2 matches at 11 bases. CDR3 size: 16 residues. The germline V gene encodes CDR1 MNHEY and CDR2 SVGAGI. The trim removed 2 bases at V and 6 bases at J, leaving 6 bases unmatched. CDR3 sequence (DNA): TGTGCCAGCAGTTACCCAGGACTAGCGGGCCCCAATGAGCAGTTCTTC. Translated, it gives CASSYPGLAGPNEQFF.

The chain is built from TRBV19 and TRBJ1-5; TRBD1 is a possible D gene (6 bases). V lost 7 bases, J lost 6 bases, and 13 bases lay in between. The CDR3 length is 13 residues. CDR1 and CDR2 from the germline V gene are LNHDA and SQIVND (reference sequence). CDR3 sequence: CASTLRGVQPQHF. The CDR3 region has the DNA TGTGCCAGTACCCTCAGGGGTGTTCAGCCCCAGCATTTT.

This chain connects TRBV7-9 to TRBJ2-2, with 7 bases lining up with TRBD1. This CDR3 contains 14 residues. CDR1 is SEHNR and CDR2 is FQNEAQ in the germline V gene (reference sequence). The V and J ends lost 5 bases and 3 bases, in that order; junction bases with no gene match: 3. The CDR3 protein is CASSGDRYTGELFF. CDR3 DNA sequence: TGTGCCAGCAGCGGGGACAGATACACCGGGGAGCTGTTTTTT.

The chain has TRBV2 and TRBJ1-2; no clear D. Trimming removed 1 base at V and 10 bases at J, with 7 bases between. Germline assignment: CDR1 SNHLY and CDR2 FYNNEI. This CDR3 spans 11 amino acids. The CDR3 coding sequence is TGTGCCAGCAGTGAAGGCGGAACCTACACCTTC. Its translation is CASSEGGTYTF.

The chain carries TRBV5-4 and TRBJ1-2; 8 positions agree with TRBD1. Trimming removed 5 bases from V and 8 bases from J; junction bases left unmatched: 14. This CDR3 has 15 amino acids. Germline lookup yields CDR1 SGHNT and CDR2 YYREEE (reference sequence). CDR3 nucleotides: TGTGCCAGCAGATTTGGCGGACAGGGACAGACCGGCTACACCTTC. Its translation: CASRFGGQGQTGYTF.

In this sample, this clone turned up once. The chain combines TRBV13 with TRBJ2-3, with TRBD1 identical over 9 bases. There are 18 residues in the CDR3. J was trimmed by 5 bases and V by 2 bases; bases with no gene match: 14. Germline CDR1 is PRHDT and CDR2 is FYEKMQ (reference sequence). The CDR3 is CASSLRYRTGDRGDTQYF. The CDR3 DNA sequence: TGTGCCAGCAGCTTACGCTATAGGACAGGGGATCGGGGAGATACGCAGTATTTT.

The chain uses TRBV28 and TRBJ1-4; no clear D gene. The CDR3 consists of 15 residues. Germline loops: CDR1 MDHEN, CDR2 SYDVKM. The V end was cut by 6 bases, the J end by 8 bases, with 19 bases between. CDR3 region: CASSRFGRSEEKLFF. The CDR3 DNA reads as TGTGCCAGCAGCCGGTTTGGGAGGAGTGAGGAAAAACTGTTTTTT. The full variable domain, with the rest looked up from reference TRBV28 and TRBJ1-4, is DVKVTQSSRYLVKRTGEKVFLECVQDMDHENMFWYRQDPGLGLRLIYFSYDVKMKEKGDIPEGYSVSREKKERFSLILESASTNQTSMYLCASSRFGRSEEKLFFGSGTQLSVL.

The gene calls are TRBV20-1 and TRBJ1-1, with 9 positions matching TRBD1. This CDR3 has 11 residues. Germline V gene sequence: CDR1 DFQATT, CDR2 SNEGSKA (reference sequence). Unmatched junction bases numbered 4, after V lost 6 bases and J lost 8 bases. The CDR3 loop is CSAPDRGEAFF. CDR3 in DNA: TGCAGTGCCCCGGACAGGGGAGAAGCTTTCTTT.

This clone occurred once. This CDR3 reads CASSLKVGSYEQYF. The CDR3 region has the DNA TGTGCCAGCAGCTTAAAAGTCGGCTCCTACGAGCAGTACTTC. This chain uses TRBV13 with TRBJ2-7; D remains ambiguous. The CDR3 extends over 14 amino acids. In germline, CDR1 is PRHDT, CDR2 FYEKMQ (reference sequence). Trimming took off 2 bases at V and 0 bases at J, with 8 bases between the two ends.

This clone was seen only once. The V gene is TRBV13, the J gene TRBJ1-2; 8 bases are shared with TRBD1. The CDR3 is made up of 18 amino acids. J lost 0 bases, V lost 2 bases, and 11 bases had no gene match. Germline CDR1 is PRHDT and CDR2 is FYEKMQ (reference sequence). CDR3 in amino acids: CASSLTNRGVRTNYGYTF. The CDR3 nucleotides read TGTGCCAGCAGCTTAACCAACAGGGGGGTTAGAACTAACTATGGCTACACCTTC.

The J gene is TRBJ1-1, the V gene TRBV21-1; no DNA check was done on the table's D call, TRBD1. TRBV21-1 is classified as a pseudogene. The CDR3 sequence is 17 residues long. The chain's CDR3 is CASSSPNRARRNTEAFF. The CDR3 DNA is TGTGCCAGCAGCTCACCCAACAGGGCTCGGAGGAACACTGAAGCTTTCTTT.